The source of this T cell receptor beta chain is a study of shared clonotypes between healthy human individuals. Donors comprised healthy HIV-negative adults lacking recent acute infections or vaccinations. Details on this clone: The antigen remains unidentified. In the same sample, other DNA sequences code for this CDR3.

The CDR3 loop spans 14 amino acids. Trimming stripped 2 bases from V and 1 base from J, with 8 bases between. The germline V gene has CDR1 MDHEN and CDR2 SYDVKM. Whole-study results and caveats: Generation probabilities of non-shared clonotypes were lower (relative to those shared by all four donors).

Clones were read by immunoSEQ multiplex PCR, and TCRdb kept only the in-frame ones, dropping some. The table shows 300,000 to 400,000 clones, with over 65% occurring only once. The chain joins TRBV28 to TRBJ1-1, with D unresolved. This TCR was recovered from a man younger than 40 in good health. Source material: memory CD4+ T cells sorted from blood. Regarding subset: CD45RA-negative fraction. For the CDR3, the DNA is TGTGCCAGCAGTTTAATCACTGAGAACACTGAAGCTTTCTTT. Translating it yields CASSLITENTEAFF.